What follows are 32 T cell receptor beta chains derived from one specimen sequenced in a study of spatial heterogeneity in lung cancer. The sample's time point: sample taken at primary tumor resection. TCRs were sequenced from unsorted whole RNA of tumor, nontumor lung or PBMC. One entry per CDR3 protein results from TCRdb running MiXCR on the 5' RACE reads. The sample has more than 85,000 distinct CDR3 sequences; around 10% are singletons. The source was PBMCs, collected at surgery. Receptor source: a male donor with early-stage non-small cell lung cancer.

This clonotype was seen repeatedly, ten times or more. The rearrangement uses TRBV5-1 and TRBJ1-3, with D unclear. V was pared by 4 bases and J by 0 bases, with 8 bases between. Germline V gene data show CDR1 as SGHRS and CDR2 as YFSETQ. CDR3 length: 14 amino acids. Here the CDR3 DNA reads TGCGCCAGCAGCCTCCAAGACTCTGGAAACACCATATATTTT. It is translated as CASSLQDSGNTIYF.

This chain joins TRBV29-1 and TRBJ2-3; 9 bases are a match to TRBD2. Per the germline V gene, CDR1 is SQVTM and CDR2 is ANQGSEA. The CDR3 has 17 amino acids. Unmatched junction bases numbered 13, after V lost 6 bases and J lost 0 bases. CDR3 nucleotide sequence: TGCAGCGTCCCAGAACCAATAGCGGGAGTCAGCACAGATACGCAGTATTTT. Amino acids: CSVPEPIAGVSTDTQYF.

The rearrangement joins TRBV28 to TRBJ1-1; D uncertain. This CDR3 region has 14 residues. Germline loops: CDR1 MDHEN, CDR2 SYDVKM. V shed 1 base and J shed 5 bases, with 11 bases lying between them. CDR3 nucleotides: TGTGCCAGCAGTTTATCTGAGACGGGGACTGAAGCTTTCTTT. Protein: CASSLSETGTEAFF.

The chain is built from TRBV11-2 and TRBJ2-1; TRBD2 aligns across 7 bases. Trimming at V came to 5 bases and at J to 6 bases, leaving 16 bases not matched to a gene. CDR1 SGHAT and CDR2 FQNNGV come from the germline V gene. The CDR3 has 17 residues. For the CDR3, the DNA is TGTGCCAGCAGCACCTGGCCGGCGGGAGAATTTTCCAATGAGCAGTTCTTC. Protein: CASSTWPAGEFSNEQFF.

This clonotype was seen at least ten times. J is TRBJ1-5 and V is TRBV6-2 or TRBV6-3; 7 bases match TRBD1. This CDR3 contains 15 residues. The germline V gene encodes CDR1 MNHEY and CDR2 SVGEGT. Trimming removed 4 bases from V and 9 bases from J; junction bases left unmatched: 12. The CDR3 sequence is CASSSGQPGQGPQHF. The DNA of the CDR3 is TGTGCCAGCAGTTCGGGACAGCCGGGTCAGGGGCCCCAGCATTTT.

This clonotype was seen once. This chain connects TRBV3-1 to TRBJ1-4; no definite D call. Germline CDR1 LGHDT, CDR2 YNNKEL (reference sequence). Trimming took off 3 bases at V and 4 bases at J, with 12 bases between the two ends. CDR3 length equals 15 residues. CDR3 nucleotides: TGTGCCAGCAGCCAGATAGCAGCTAATAATGAAAAACTGTTTTTT. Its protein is CASSQIAANNEKLFF.

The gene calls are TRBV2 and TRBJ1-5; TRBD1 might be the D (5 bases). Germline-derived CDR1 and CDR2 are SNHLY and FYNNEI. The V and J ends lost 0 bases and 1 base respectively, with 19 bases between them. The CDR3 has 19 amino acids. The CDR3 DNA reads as TGTGCCAGCAGTGAAGCGCTTGGGGGTGAAGGGACGAGCAATCAGCCCCAGCATTTT. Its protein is CASSEALGGEGTSNQPQHF.

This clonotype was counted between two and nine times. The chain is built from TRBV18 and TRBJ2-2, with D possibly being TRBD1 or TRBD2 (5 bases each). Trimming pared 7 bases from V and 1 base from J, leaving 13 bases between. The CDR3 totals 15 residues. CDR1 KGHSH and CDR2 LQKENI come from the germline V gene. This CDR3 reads CASYSGTGNTGELFF. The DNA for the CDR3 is TGTGCCAGCTACTCAGGGACGGGGAACACCGGGGAGCTGTTTTTT.

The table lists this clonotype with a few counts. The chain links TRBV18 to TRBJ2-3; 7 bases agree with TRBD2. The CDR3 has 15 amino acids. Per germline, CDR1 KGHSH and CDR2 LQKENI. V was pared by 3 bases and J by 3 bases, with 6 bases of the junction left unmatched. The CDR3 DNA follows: TGTGCCAGCTCACCCGCGGGAGATATTACAGATACGCAGTATTTT. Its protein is CASSPAGDITDTQYF.

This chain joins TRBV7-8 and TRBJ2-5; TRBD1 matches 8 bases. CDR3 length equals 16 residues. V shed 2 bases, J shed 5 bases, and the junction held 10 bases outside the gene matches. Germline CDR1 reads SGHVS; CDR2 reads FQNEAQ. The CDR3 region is CASSLSPTGAFETQYF. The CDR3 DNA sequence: TGTGCCAGCAGCTTAAGTCCGACAGGGGCATTCGAGACCCAGTACTTC.

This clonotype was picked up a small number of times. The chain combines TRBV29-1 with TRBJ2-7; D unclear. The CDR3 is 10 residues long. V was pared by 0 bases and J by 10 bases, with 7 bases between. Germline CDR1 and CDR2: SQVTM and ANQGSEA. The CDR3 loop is CSVEDRLQYF. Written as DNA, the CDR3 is TGCAGCGTTGAAGATCGTCTTCAGTACTTC.

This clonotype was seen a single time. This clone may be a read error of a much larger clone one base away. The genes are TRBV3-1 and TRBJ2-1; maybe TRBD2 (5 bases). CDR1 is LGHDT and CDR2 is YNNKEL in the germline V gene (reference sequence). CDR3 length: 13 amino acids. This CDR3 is CVSSPGLLSEQFF. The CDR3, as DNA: TGTGTCAGCAGCCCTGGACTCCTAAGTGAGCAGTTCTTC.

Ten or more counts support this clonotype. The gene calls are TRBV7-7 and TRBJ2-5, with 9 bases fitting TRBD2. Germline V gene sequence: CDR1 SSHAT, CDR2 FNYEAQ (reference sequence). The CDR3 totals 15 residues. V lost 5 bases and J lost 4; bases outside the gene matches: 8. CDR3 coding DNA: TGTGCCAGCAGCCCCCCCGGGCGGGAGGGAGAGACCCAGTACTTC. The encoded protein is CASSPPGREGETQYF. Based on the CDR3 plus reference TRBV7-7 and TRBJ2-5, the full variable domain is GAGVSQSPRYKVTKRGQDVTLRCDPISSHATLYWYQQALGQGPEFLTYFNYEAQPDKSGLPSDRFSAERPEGSISTLTIQRTEQRDSAMYRCASSPPGREGETQYFGPGTRLLVL.

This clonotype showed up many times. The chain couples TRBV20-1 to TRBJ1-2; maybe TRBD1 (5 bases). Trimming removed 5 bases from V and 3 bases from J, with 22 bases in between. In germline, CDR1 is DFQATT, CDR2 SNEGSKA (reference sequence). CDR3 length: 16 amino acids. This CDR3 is CSAPNLGHPVDYGYTF. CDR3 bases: TGCAGTGCTCCAAATCTCGGACACCCAGTCGACTATGGCTACACCTTC.

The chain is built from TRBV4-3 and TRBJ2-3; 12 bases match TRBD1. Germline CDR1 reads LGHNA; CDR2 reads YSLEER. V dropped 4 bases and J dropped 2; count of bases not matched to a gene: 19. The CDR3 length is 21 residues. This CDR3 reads CASSPAAGTGGVWVNTDTQYF. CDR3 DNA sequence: TGCGCCAGCAGCCCGGCAGCCGGGACAGGGGGCGTCTGGGTAAACACAGATACGCAGTATTTT.

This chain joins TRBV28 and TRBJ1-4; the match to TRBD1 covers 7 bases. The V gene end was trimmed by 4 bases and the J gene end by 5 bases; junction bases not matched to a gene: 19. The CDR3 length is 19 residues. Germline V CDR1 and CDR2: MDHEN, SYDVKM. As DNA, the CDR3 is TGTGCCAGCAGTTCATATTGGGAAACCCGGGACAGAGGAAATGAAAAACTGTTTTTT. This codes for CASSSYWETRDRGNEKLFF.

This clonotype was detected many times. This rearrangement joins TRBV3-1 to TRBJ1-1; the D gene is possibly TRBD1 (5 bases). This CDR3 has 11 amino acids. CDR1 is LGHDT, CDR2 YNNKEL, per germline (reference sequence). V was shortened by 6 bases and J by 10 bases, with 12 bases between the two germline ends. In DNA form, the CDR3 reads TGTGCCAGCAGAACAGGCCCGACAGCTTTCTTT. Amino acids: CASRTGPTAFF. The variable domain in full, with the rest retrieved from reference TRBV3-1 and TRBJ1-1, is DTAVSQTPKYLVTQMGNDKSIKCEQNLGHDTMYWYKQDSKKFLKIMFSYNNKELIINETVPNRFSPKSPDKAHLNLHINSLELGDSAVYFCASRTGPTAFFGQGTRLTVV.

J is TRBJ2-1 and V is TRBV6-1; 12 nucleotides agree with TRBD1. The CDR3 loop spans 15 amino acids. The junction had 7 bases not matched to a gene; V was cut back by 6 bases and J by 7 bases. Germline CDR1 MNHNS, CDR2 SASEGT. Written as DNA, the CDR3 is TGTGCCAGCAGAGGGGACAGGGGGCAGAGGAATGAGCAGTTCTTC. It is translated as CASRGDRGQRNEQFF.

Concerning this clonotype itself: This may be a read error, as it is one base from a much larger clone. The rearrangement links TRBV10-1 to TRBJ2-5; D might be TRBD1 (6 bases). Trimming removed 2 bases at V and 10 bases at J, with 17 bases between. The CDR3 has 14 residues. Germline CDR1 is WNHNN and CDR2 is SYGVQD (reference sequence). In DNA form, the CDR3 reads TGCGCCAGCAGTGAGGGGGACATACCCTATGACCAGTACTTC. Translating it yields CASSEGDIPYDQYF.

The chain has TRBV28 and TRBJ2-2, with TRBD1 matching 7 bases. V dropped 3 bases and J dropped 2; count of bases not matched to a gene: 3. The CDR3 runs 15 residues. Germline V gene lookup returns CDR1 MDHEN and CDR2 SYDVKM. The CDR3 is CASSFGQDNTGELFF. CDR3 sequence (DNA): TGTGCCAGCAGTTTCGGACAGGATAACACCGGGGAGCTGTTTTTT.

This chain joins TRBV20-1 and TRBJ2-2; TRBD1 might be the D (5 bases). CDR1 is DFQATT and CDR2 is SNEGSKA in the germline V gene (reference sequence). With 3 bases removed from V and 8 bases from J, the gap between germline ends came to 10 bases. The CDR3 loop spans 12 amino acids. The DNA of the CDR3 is TGCAGTGCTAGCCAGGGTGTGGGGGAGCTGTTTTTT. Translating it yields CSASQGVGELFF.

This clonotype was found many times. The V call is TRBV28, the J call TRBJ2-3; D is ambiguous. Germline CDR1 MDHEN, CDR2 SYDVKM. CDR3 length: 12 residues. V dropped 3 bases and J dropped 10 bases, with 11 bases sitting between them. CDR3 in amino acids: CASSLTSVAQYF. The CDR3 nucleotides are TGTGCCAGCAGTTTGACCTCCGTCGCGCAGTATTTT.

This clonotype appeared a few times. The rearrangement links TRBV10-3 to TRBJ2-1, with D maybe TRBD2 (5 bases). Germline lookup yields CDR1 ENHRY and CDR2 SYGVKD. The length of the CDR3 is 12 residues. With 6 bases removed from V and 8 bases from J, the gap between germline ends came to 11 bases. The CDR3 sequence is CAIRTSGDEQFF. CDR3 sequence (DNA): TGTGCCATCAGGACCTCCGGGGATGAGCAGTTCTTC.

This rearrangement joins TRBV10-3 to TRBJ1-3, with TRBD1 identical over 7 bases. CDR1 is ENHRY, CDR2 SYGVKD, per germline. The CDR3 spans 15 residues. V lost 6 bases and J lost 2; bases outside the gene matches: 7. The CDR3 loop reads CAISASTGTGNTIYF. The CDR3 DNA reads TGTGCCATCAGCGCATCGACAGGGACTGGAAACACCATATATTTT.

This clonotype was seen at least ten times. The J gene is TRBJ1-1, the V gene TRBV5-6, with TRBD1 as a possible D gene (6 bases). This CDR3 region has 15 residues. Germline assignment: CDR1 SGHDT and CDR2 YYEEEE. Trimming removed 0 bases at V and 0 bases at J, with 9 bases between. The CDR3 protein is CASSLGGRMNTEAFF. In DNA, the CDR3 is TGTGCCAGCAGCTTGGGGGGGCGCATGAACACTGAAGCTTTCTTT.

This chain's CDR3 is CASRAVSGASSYEQYF. CDR3 nucleotide sequence: TGTGCCAGCAGAGCAGTTAGCGGGGCAAGCTCCTACGAGCAGTACTTC. The rearrangement links TRBV2 to TRBJ2-7; 8 nucleotides agree with TRBD2. The V segment lost 6 bases and the J segment 0 bases; nucleotides outside the gene matches: 10. Germline assignment: CDR1 SNHLY and CDR2 FYNNEI. This CDR3 has 16 amino acids.

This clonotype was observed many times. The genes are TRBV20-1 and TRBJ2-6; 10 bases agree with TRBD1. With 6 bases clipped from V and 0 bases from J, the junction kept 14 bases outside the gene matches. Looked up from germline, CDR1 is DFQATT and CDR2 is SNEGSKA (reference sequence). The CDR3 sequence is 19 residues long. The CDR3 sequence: CSARLTGTGESSGANVLTF. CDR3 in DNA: TGCAGTGCGCGGCTAACCGGGACAGGGGAATCCTCTGGGGCCAACGTCCTGACTTTC.

CDR3 sequence (DNA): TGTGCCAGCAGCAACTACGCCGGACAGGTTAACACCGGGGAGCTGTTTTTT. The encoded protein is CASSNYAGQVNTGELFF. The gene calls are TRBV21-1 and TRBJ2-2; the listed D gene, TRBD1, was not tested against the DNA. TRBV21-1 is recorded as a pseudogene. The CDR3 runs 17 residues.

CDR3 loop: CASKAQRGPDTQYF. The CDR3, as DNA: TGTGCCAGCAAGGCCCAGCGGGGGCCGGATACGCAGTATTTT. The chain is built from TRBV6-2 or TRBV6-3 and TRBJ2-3; TRBD2 matches at 8 bases. J was trimmed by 6 bases and V by 7 bases; bases with no gene match: 9. The CDR3 totals 14 residues. Germline assignment: CDR1 MNHEY and CDR2 SVGEGT.

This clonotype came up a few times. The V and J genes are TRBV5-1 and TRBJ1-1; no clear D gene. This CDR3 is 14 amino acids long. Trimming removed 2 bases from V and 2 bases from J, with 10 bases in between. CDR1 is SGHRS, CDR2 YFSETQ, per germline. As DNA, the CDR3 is TGCGCCAGCAGCTTAGAGAGGGTAAACACTGAAGCTTTCTTT. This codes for CASSLERVNTEAFF.

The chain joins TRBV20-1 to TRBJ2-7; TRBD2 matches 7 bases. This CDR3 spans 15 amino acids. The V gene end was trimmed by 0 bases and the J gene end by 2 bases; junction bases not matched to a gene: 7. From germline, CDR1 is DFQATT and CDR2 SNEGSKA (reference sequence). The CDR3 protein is CSAREAGKLAYEQYF. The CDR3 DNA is TGCAGTGCTAGAGAAGCGGGAAAACTCGCCTACGAGCAGTACTTC.

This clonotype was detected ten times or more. The CDR3 reads CASSSWAGAEQYF. The CDR3 DNA sequence: TGTGCCAGCAGCTCATGGGCAGGGGCCGAGCAGTACTTC. The V gene is TRBV3-1, the J gene TRBJ2-7, with TRBD1 as a possible D gene (6 bases). The CDR3 totals 13 residues. Germline CDR1 LGHDT, CDR2 YNNKEL (reference sequence). Trimming pared 5 bases from V and 6 bases from J, leaving 14 bases between.